These T cell receptor beta chains were read from a single sample in a study of spatial heterogeneity in lung cancer. Each CDR3 protein is one row after TCRdb ran MiXCR on the 5' RACE reads. Among about 13,000 distinct CDR3 sequences, over 3% were seen once, and the ten largest hold around 8%. Here the sequenced sample was lung tumor tissue, taken at surgery. The receptors come from a male donor with early-stage non-small cell lung cancer. Both conserved end residues are part of each CDR3. D genes are given only for firm matches. Size tells how often a clone was seen (once, few, many) or the class of an expanded clone, and some rows leave it out.

J gene,V gene,clone size,D gene,CDR3 DNA,CDR3 protein
TRBJ1-5,TRBV7-9,few,TRBD1,TGTGCCAGCAGCTTTTGGACAGGGGGCAATAGTCAGCCCCAGCATTTT,CASSFWTGGNSQPQHF
TRBJ2-2,TRBV27,medium-sized,TRBD2,TGTGCCAGCAGTTATTGGTCTAGCGGAGCCGGGGAGCTGTTTTTT,CASSYWSSGAGELFF
TRBJ2-7,TRBV28,many,TRBD2,TGTGCCAGCAGGGTAGCGGGAGGGAGCTCCTACGAGCAGTACTTC,CASRVAGGSSYEQYF
TRBJ2-7,TRBV15,many,.,TGTGCCACCAGCGGAGGCCGACATTACCAGTACTTC,CATSGGRHYQYF
TRBJ1-4,TRBV11-2,many,.,TGTGCCAGCAGCTACGACGGGATGGCAACTAATGAAAAACTGTTTTTT,CASSYDGMATNEKLFF
TRBJ2-1,TRBV21-1,many,.,TGTGCCAGCAGCAAAGAGGAGACTAGCGGGATCTACAATGAGCAGTTCTTC,CASSKEETSGIYNEQFF
TRBJ2-1,TRBV6-6,few,TRBD2,TGTGCCAGCAGTCGGAAGGTTGGGGGGGGAATCTACAATGAGCAGTTCTTC,CASSRKVGGGIYNEQFF
TRBJ1-4,TRBV25-1,many,.,TGTGCCAGCAGCTTGAATGGGGGCGCGGGTGAAAAACTGTTTTTT,CASSLNGGAGEKLFF
TRBJ2-6,TRBV5-4,.,.,TGTGCCAGCCGCGCAGGGGGGAGCTTCTCTGGGGCCAACGTCCTGACTTTC,CASRAGGSFSGANVLTF
TRBJ2-7,TRBV20-1,many,.,TGCAGTGCCCTGGTGGGAGGACGGGAGCAGTACTTC,CSALVGGREQYF
TRBJ2-5,TRBV20-1,many,.,TGCAGTGCTAGACCTGGGGATAAGGCACGAGAGACCCAGTACTTC,CSARPGDKARETQYF
TRBJ2-4,TRBV9,.,.,TGTGCCAGCAGCGGTGAGGGACGAGCCAAAAACATGCAGTACTTC,CASSGEGRAKNMQYF
TRBJ1-1,TRBV29-1,many,TRBD1,TGCAGCGTACCCGGACAGGGCCTAGGGAGGAACACTGAAGCTTTCTTT,CSVPGQGLGRNTEAFF